These T cell receptor beta chains were read from a single sample in a study of T-cell reconstitution after alpha-beta-depleted transplantation in children. One entry per CDR3 protein results from TCRdb running MiXCR on the PCR reads. The sample lists about 72,000 distinct CDR3 sequences; 7.3% were seen once. Source: PBMCs from the stem cell graft donor, taken from the stem cell graft. These receptors came from a human donor who donated a stem cell graft to a child with acute lymphoblastic leukemia. CDR3s include the opening cysteine and the closing phenylalanine or tryptophan. The D gene is left open where the match is weak. The listing skips clone size in some rows; elsewhere it reads once, few, many or a size class.

d_call	v_call	clone_size	j_call	cdr3_aa	cdr3_nt
TRBD1	TRBV7-6	.	TRBJ2-5	CASSRDRDIWETQYF	TGTGCCAGCAGCAGGGACAGGGATATTTGGGAGACCCAGTACTTC
TRBD1	TRBV5-1	many	TRBJ1-1	CASSLRARGRGQVNTEAFF	TGCGCCAGCAGCTTGAGGGCGCGGGGCAGGGGGCAAGTTAACACTGAAGCTTTCTTT
TRBD1	TRBV19	few	TRBJ2-2	CASTSRDRVNTGELFF	TGTGCCAGTACCTCCCGGGACAGGGTGAACACCGGGGAGCTGTTTTTT
TRBD1	TRBV19	.	TRBJ2-6	CASSHLRTGTGANFLTF	TGTGCCAGTAGTCATCTCCGGACAGGGACTGGGGCCAACTTCCTGACTTTC
.	TRBV2	.	TRBJ2-3	CATQLGLLNKDTQYF	TGTGCCACGCAACTGGGACTCCTCAATAAGGATACGCAGTATTTT
.	TRBV29-1	many	TRBJ2-5	CSVQPSTGRVEETQYF	TGCAGCGTCCAGCCGAGTACGGGGCGCGTGGAAGAGACCCAGTACTTC
TRBD1	TRBV9	few	TRBJ1-1	CASSVGQITEAFF	TGTGCCAGCAGCGTGGGACAGATCACTGAAGCTTTCTTT
.	TRBV6-1	many	TRBJ2-1	CASSSSINEQFF	TGTGCCAGCAGTAGTAGCATAAATGAGCAGTTCTTC
TRBD2	TRBV7-6	many	TRBJ2-7	CASSSGLAGGYEQYF	TGTGCCAGCAGCTCGGGACTAGCGGGGGGTTACGAGCAGTACTTC
TRBD1	TRBV7-3	medium-sized	TRBJ1-2	CAIVSRDRVIYGYTF	TGTGCCATCGTATCCCGGGACAGGGTTATCTATGGCTACACCTTC
.	TRBV28	many	TRBJ2-1	CASSSPGLPYNEQFF	TGTGCCAGCAGCTCTCCGGGACTCCCCTACAATGAGCAGTTCTTC
TRBD2	TRBV12-3/TRBV12-4	many	TRBJ2-1	CASTLAGVSAKQFF	TGTGCCAGCACCTTAGCGGGAGTTTCTGCTAAGCAGTTCTTC
.	TRBV25-1	many	TRBJ2-5	CASSDAPYQETQYF	TGTGCCAGCAGTGATGCGCCGTACCAAGAGACCCAGTACTTC
TRBD1	TRBV19	few	TRBJ2-5	CASQTGDRETETQYF	TGTGCCAGCCAAACCGGGGACAGGGAGACAGAGACCCAGTACTTC
.	TRBV7-9	few	TRBJ1-5	CASSPGGNQPQHF	TGTGCCAGCAGTCCGGGAGGGAATCAGCCCCAGCATTTT
.	TRBV12-3/TRBV12-4	many	TRBJ2-5	CASTSGPLQETQYF	TGTGCCAGCACTTCAGGGCCTCTTCAAGAGACCCAGTACTTC
.	TRBV12-3/TRBV12-4	many	TRBJ2-1	CASSDSERGQFF	TGTGCCAGCAGTGACTCGGAACGGGGGCAGTTCTTC